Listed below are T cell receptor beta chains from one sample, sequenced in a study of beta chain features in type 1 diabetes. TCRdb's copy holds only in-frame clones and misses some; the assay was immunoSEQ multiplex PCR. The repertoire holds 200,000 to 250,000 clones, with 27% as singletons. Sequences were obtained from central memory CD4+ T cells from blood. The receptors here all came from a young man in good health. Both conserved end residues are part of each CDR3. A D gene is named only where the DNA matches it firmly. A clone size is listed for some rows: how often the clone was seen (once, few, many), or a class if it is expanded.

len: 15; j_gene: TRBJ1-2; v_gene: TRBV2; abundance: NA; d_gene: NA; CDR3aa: CASSERRQKIYGYTF; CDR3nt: TGTGCCAGCAGTGAAAGGCGACAGAAAATCTATGGCTACACCTTC
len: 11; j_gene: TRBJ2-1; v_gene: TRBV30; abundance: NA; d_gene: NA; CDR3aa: CAWSSVNEQFF; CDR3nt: TGTGCCTGGAGTTCCGTGAATGAGCAGTTCTTC
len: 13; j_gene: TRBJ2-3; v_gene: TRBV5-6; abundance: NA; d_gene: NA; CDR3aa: CASSLAGTDTQYF; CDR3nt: TGTGCCAGCAGCTTGGCGGGCACAGATACGCAGTATTTT
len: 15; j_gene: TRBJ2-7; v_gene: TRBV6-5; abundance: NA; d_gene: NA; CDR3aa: CASSPTRGGFYEQYF; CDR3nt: TGTGCCAGCAGCCCAACTAGAGGAGGGTTCTACGAGCAGTACTTC
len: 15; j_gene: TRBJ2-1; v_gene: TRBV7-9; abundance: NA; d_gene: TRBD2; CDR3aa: CASSLVLAGGNEQFF; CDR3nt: TGTGCCAGCAGCTTAGTGCTAGCGGGAGGAAATGAGCAGTTCTTC
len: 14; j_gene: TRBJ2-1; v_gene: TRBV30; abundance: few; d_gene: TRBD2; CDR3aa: CAQLAGGHYNEQFF; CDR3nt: TGTGCTCAACTAGCGGGGGGCCACTACAATGAGCAGTTCTTC
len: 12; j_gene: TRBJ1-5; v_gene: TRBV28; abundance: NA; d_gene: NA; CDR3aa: CASRQLNQPQHF; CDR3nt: TGTGCCAGCCGACAACTCAATCAGCCCCAGCATTTT
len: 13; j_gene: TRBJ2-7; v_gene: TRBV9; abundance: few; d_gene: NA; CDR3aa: CASSVLPSYEQYF; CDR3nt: TGTGCCAGCAGCGTTCTTCCTTCCTACGAGCAGTACTTC
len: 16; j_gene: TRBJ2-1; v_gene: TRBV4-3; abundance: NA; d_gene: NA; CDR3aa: CASSQDYGLQYNEQFF; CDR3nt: TGCGCCAGCAGCCAAGATTACGGACTGCAGTACAATGAGCAGTTCTTC
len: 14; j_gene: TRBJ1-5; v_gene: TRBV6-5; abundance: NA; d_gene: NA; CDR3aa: CASSYIGVNQPQHF; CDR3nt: TGTGCCAGCAGTTATATCGGGGTCAATCAGCCCCAGCATTTT
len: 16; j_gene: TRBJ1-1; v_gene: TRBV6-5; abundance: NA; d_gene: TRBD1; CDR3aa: CASSSRTGFGNTEAFF; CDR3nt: TGTGCCAGCAGTTCTCGGACAGGCTTCGGAAACACTGAAGCTTTCTTT
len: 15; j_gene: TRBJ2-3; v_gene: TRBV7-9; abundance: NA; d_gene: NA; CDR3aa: CASSARGGLGDTQYF; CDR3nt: TGTGCCAGCAGCGCCAGGGGGGGATTGGGAGATACGCAGTATTTT
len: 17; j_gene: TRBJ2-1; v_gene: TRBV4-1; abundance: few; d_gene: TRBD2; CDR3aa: CASSQDSGTRYRSEQFF; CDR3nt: TGCGCCAGCAGCCAAGATTCCGGGACTAGGTACCGGAGTGAGCAGTTCTTC
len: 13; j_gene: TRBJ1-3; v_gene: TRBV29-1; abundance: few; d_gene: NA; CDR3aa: CSVGDRSGNTIYF; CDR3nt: TGCAGCGTGGGGGACCGCTCTGGAAACACCATATATTTT
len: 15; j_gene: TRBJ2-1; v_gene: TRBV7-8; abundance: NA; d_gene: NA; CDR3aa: CASSVLETNYNEQFF; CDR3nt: TGTGCCAGCAGCGTTCTCGAGACTAACTACAATGAGCAGTTCTTC
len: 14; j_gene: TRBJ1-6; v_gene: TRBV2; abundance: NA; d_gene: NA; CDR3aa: CASRVSSYNSPLHF; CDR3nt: TGTGCCAGCAGGGTTAGCTCCTATAATTCACCCCTCCACTTT
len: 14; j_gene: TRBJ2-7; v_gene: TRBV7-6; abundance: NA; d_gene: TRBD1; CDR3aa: CASSRTGDTYEQYF; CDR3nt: TGTGCCAGCAGCAGGACAGGCGATACCTACGAGCAGTACTTC
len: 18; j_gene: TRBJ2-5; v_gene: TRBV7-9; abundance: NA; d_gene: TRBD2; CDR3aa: CASSSTGLAGGPQETQYF; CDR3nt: TGTGCCAGCAGCTCCACGGGACTAGCGGGTGGCCCCCAAGAGACCCAGTACTTC
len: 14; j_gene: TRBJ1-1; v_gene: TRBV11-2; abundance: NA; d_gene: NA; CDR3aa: CASSRTDQNTEAFF; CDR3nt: TGTGCCAGCAGCAGGACCGACCAGAACACTGAAGCTTTCTTT
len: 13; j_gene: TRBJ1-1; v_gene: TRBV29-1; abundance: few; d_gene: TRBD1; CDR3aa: CSARTRGDTEAFF; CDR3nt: TGCAGCGCCCGGACCAGGGGGGACACTGAAGCTTTCTTT
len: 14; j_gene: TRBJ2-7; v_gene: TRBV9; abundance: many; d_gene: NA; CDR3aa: CASSPQGSSYEQYF; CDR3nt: TGTGCCAGCAGCCCGCAGGGTAGCTCCTACGAGCAGTACTTC
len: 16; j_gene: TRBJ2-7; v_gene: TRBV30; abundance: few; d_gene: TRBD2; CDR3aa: CAWSVPHGGRGDEQYF; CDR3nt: TGTGCCTGGAGTGTCCCTCACGGCGGGAGGGGCGACGAGCAGTACTTC
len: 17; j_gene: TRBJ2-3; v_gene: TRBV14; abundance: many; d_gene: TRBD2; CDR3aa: CASSQVLSGRWADTQYF; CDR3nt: TGTGCCAGCAGCCAAGTTCTTAGCGGGAGATGGGCAGATACGCAGTATTTT
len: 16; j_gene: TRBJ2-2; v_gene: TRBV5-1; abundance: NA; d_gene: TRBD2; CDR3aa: CASSLTASGLGGELFF; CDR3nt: TGCGCCAGCAGCTTGACGGCTAGCGGGTTGGGCGGGGAGCTGTTTTTT
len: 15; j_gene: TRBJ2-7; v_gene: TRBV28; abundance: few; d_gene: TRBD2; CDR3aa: CASSSAGESAYEQYF; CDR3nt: TGTGCCAGCAGTTCGGCGGGAGAGTCCGCCTACGAGCAGTACTTC
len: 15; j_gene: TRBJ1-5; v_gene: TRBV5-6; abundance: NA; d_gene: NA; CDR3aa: CASSFGGGGNQPQHF; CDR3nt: TGTGCCAGCAGCTTTGGAGGAGGGGGCAATCAGCCCCAGCATTTT
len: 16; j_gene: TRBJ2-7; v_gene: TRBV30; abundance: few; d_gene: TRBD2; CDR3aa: CAWSATRTSASYEQYF; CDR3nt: TGTGCCTGGAGCGCAACCAGGACTAGCGCATCCTACGAGCAGTACTTC
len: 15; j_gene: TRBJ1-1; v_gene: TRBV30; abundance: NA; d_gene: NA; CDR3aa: CAWSGPRGRGTEAFF; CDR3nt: TGTGCCTGGAGTGGCCCCCGGGGCCGGGGCACTGAAGCTTTCTTT
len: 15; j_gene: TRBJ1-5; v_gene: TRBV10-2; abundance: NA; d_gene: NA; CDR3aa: CASSEFRQGNQPQHF; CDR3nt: TGCGCCAGCAGTGAGTTCCGACAGGGCAATCAGCCCCAGCATTTT
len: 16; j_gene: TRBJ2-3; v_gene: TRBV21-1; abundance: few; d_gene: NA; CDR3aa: CASSPGKDRTADTQYF; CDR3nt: TGTGCCAGCAGCCCAGGGAAGGACAGAACGGCAGATACGCAGTATTTT
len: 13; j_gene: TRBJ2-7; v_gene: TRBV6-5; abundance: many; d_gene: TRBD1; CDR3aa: CASGQGLSYEQYF; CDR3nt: TGTGCCAGCGGACAGGGGCTCTCCTACGAGCAGTACTTC
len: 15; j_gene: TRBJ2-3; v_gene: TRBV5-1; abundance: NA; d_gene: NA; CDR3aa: CASSLYGEVRDTQYF; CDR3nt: TGCGCCAGCAGCTTGTATGGAGAGGTCCGGGATACGCAGTATTTT
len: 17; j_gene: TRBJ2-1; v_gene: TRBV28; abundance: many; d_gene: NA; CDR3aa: CASSFGLGRYGVTEQFF; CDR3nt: TGTGCCAGCAGTTTCGGTCTAGGAAGGTACGGTGTCACTGAGCAGTTCTTC
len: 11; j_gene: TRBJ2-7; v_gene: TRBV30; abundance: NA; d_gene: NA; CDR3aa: CAWSTDYEQYF; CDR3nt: TGTGCCTGGAGCACTGACTACGAGCAGTACTTC
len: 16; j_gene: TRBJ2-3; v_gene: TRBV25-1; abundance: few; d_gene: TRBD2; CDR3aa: CASSEGAGGPADTQYF; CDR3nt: TGTGCCAGCAGTGAAGGAGCGGGAGGGCCCGCAGATACGCAGTATTTT
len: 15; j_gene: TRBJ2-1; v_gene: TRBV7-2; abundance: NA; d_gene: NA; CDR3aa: CASSLQGSSYNEQFF; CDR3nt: TGTGCCAGCAGCTTACAGGGGAGCTCCTACAATGAGCAGTTCTTC
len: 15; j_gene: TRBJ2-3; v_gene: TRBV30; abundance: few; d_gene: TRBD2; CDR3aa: CAWSGGLASTDTQYF; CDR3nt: TGTGCCTGGAGTGGGGGACTAGCGAGCACAGATACGCAGTATTTT
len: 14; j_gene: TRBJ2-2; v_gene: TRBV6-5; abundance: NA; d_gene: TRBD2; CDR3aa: CASGLAGNTGELFF; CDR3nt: TGTGCCAGCGGTCTAGCGGGAAACACCGGGGAGCTGTTTTTT
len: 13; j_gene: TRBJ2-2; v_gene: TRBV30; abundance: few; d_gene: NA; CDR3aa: CAWNRDSTGELFF; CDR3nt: TGTGCCTGGAACAGGGACTCCACCGGGGAGCTGTTTTTT
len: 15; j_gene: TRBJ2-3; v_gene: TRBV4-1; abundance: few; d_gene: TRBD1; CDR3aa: CASTPGQGHTDTQYF; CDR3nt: TGCGCCAGCACCCCGGGACAGGGACACACAGATACGCAGTATTTT
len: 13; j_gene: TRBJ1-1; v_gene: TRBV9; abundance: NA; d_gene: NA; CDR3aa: CASSVAANTEAFF; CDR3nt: TGTGCCAGCAGCGTAGCGGCGAACACTGAAGCTTTCTTT
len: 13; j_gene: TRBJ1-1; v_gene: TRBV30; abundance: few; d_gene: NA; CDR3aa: CAWSAQGLTEAFF; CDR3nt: TGTGCCTGGAGTGCTCAGGGCCTCACTGAAGCTTTCTTT
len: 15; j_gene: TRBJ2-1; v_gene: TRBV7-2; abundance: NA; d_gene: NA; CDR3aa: CASSLAGRSYNEQFF; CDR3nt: TGTGCCAGCAGCTTAGCGGGGCGTTCCTACAATGAGCAGTTCTTC
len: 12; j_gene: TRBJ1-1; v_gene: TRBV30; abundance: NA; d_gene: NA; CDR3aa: CAWAGFNTEAFF; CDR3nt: TGTGCCTGGGCAGGGTTCAACACTGAAGCTTTCTTT
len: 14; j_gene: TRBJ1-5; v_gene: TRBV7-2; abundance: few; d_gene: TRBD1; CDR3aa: CASSSVGQNQPQHF; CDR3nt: TGTGCCAGCAGCTCAGTGGGACAGAATCAGCCCCAGCATTTT